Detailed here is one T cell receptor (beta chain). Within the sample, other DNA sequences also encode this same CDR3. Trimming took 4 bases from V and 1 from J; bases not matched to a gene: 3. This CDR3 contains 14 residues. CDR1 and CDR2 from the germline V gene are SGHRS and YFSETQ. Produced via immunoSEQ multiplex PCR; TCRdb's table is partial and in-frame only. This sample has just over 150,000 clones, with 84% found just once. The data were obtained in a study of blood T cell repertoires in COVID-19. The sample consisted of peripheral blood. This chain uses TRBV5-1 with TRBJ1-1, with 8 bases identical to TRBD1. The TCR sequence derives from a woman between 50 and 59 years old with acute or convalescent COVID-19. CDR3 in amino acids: CASSPGTGNTEAFF. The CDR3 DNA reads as TGCGCCAGCAGCCCCGGGACAGGGAACACTGAAGCTTTCTTT.